These T cell receptor beta chains were read from a single sample in a study of CD8 T cells in ankylosing spondylitis. TCRdb re-called the 5' RACE reads with MiXCR, one entry per CDR3 protein. The data show tens of thousands of distinct CDR3 sequences, with approximately 5.9% seen just once and about 12% held by the top ten. Sequences were obtained from blood, either unsorted or a sorted T cell fraction (not recorded which). The receptors were gathered from a male donor with ankylosing spondylitis or in good health (not recorded which). Both conserved end residues are part of each CDR3. D genes are given only for firm matches. Not every row has a clone size; where given, it reads once, few, many or a size class.

j_call d_call v_call clone_size cdr3_aa cdr3_nt
TRBJ2-1 - TRBV7-7 many CASSLVLGGFSYNEQFF TGTGCTAGCAGCTTAGTTTTAGGGGGATTCTCCTACAATGAGCAGTTCTTC
TRBJ1-6 - TRBV6-1 many CASYYREGGSPLHF TGTGCCAGCTACTACAGGGAGGGTGGATCACCCCTCCACTTT
TRBJ2-1 - TRBV12-3/TRBV12-4 many CASTPDNEQFF TGTGCCAGCACCCCCGACAATGAGCAGTTCTTC
TRBJ2-2 TRBD2 TRBV5-1 many CASSGGLAGTGELFF TGCGCCAGCAGCGGAGGACTAGCGGGGACCGGGGAGCTGTTTTTT
TRBJ2-2 TRBD2 TRBV29-1 many CSVEDLSSGVTTGELSF TGCAGCGTTGAAGATCTCTCTAGCGGGGTCACTACCGGGGAGCTGTCTTTT
TRBJ2-1 TRBD2 TRBV5-6 many CASSSWGLVDNEQFF TGTGCCAGCAGCAGCTGGGGACTAGTCGACAATGAGCAGTTCTTC
TRBJ2-1 TRBD2 TRBV3-1 few CASSQGVSGSFSYNEQFF TGTGCCAGCAGCCAAGGGGTCAGCGGGAGTTTCTCTTACAATGAGCAGTTCTTC
TRBJ2-1 - TRBV29-1 many CSVEDWPGSSYNEQFF TGCAGCGTTGAAGATTGGCCGGGAAGCTCCTACAATGAGCAGTTCTTC
TRBJ1-5 - TRBV5-1 many CASSLGGGNQPQHF TGCGCCAGCAGCTTGGGGGGGGGCAATCAGCCCCAGCATTTT
TRBJ2-7 TRBD2 TRBV6-2/TRBV6-3 - CASRTSGKIYEQYF TGTGCCAGCAGGACTAGCGGGAAAATCTACGAGCAGTACTTC
TRBJ1-2 - TRBV18 many CASSPLGHYGYTF TGTGCCAGCTCACCATTAGGTCACTATGGCTACACCTTC
TRBJ2-1 TRBD2 TRBV5-1 many CASSLVPSGSNEQFF TGCGCCAGCAGCTTGGTCCCTAGCGGGAGTAATGAGCAGTTCTTC
TRBJ1-2 - TRBV9 many CASSVGAPRRDGYTF TGTGCCAGCAGCGTAGGTGCCCCCCGTAGGGATGGCTACACCTTC
TRBJ1-2 TRBD1 TRBV28 many CASSSGTGDGYTF TGTGCCAGCAGTTCCGGGACAGGGGATGGCTACACCTTC
TRBJ1-1 - TRBV10-3 many CAISEFREEGAFF TGTGCCATCAGTGAGTTCCGGGAGGAGGGGGCTTTCTTT
TRBJ2-7 TRBD2 TRBV29-1 many CSVAGTSGGYEQYF TGCAGCGTCGCCGGGACTAGCGGGGGATACGAGCAGTACTTC
TRBJ2-5 - TRBV19 many CASSGQRLKTQYF TGTGCCAGTAGTGGACAGCGCCTGAAGACCCAGTACTTC
TRBJ2-1 - TRBV23-1 few CASSQSEGSSYNEQFF TGCGCCAGCAGTCAATCCGAGGGTTCCTCCTACAATGAGCAGTTCTTC